The entry below describes one T cell receptor (beta chain). Repertoires were generated with immunoSEQ multiplex PCR, while TCRdb's copy carries only in-frame clones and drops some. Of about 670,000 clones listed, roughly 78% are singletons. From CD4+ cells came CD45RA+ naive and CD45RA-negative memory subsets. CDR3 size: 15 residues. V lost 5 bases, J lost 6 bases, and 14 bases lay in between. Germline V CDR1 and CDR2: SGHTA, FQGNSA. The sample is drawn from a study of shared clonotypes between healthy human individuals. Material: memory CD4+ T cells sorted from blood. Subset here: CD45RA-negative fraction. This sequence was found in a woman aged 25-40 years in good health. V gene TRBV7-2 combines with J gene TRBJ1-6; a weak D match, TRBD1 (6 bases). This CDR3 reads CASSPPGASNSPLHF. The CDR3 bases are TGTGCCAGCAGCCCCCCAGGGGCGAGTAATTCACCCCTCCACTTT.